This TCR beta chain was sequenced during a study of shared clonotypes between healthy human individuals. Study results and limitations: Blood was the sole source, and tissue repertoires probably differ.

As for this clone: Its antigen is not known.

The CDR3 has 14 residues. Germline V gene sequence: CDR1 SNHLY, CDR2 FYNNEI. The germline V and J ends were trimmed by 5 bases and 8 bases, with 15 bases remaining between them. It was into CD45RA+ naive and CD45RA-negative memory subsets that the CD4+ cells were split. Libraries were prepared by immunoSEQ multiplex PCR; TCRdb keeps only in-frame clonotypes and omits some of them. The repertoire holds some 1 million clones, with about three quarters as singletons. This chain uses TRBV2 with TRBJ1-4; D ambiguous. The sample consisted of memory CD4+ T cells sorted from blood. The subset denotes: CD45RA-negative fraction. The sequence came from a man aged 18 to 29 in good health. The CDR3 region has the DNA TGTGCCAGCAGTCTACAGACAACGGGAGAAAAACTGTTTTTT. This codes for CASSLQTTGEKLFF.